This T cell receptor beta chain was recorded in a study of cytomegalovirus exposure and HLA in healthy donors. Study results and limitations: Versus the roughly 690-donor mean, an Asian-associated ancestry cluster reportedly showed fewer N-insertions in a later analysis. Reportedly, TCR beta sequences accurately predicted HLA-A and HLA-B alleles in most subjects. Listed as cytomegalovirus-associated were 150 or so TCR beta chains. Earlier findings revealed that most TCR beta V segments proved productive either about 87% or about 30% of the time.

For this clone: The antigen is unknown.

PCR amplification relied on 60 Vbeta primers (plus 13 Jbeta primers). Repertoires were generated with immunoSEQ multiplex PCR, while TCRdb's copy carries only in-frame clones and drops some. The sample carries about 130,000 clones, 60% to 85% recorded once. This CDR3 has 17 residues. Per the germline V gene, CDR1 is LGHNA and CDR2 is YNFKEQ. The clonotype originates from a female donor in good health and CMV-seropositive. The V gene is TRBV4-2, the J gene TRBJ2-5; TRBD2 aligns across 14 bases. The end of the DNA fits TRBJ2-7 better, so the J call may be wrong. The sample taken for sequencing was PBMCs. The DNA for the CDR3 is TGTGCCAGCAGCCAAGGACTAGCGGGAGGGCCCCCCTACGAGCAGTACTTC. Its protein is CASSQGLAGGPPYEQYF.